This T cell receptor (beta chain) was sequenced during a study of beta chain features in type 1 diabetes. This clone was seen more than once but under ten times. Its antigen is as yet unknown. Every bit of the isolated RNA underwent reverse transcription, so sequencing read expressed TCRB transcripts. Libraries were prepared by immunoSEQ multiplex PCR; TCRdb keeps only in-frame clonotypes and omits some of them. The table lists about 740,000 clones, roughly 13% of them singletons, with approximately 0.02% in the top ten. There are 14 residues in the CDR3. Trimming shortened V by 9 bases and J by 2 bases, and 15 bases separated the two germline ends. CDR1 is SNHLY, CDR2 FYNNEI, per germline. Whole-study results and caveats: Patients with Type 1 diabetes showed moderately but significantly shorter TCRB CDR3s in all four CD4+ subsets. Naive, central memory and regulatory TCRB repertoires appeared more similar among patients than healthy donors.

The chain uses TRBV2 and TRBJ2-3; D might be TRBD2 (6 bases). This receptor was identified in a man aged 18 to 35 with type 1 diabetes. The sequenced sample was naive CD4+ T cells from blood. The CDR3 protein is CASGEKRATDTQYF. The DNA of the CDR3 is TGTGCCAGTGGGGAGAAGCGGGCCACAGATACGCAGTATTTT. The full variable domain, in which reference TRBV2 and TRBJ2-3 provide the parts outside the CDR3, is EPEVTQTPSHQVTQMGQEVILRCVPISNHLYFYWYRQILGQKVEFLVSFYNNEISEKSEIFDDQFSVERPDGSNFTLKIRSTKLEDSAMYFCASGEKRATDTQYFGPGTRLTVL.